The clone carrying this T cell receptor (beta chain) was counted many times. This record comes from a study of blood T cells in healthy people across ages. The CDR3 contains 12 residues. The germline V gene encodes CDR1 SQVTM and CDR2 ANQGSEA. The V and J ends lost 7 bases and 6 bases respectively, with 13 bases between them. The authors ran a second PCR of roughly 6 to 11 cycles using a sample-barcoded 5' primer and a J-beta primer mix. MiXCR, run by TCRdb on the 5' RACE reads, gives a single entry per CDR3 protein. The sample has roughly 1,000,000 distinct CDR3 sequences; around 25% are singletons. The same sample was also studied in work on T cells of mothers and their children.

V and J are TRBV29-1 and TRBJ2-4; tentative D call: TRBD2 (6 bases). The TCR originated in a girl under 10 years old in good health. The sequenced sample was blood. CDR3 amino acids: CSAQLGGNIQYF. The CDR3 bases are TGCAGCGCCCAGTTGGGAGGAAACATTCAGTACTTC.